A single sample is the source of the 16 T cell receptor beta chains below, sequenced in a study of PD-L1 blockade in urothelial cancer. Profiling relied on immunoSEQ multiplex PCR, and the TCRdb table lists in-frame clones only, not all of them. The sample has more than 90,000 clones, under 95% seen once; the top ten hold around 4%. Time point noted: peripheral blood 6 weeks after treatment start. The specimen comprised PBMCs, sampled around atezolizumab (anti-PD-L1) treatment. These receptors all come from a man aged 55 to 70 with urothelial cancer.

The rearrangement joins TRBV6-1 to TRBJ2-7; D unresolved. CDR1 and CDR2 (germline): MNHNS, SASEGT. CDR3 length: 13 residues. Trimming shortened V by 1 base and J by 4 bases, and 8 bases separated the two germline ends. CDR3 protein: CASSEDLRYEQYF. CDR3 sequence (DNA): TGTGCCAGCAGTGAAGATTTGAGGTACGAGCAGTACTTC.

The genes are TRBV6-1 and TRBJ2-7; TRBD2 matches at 7 bases. The CDR3 is 14 amino acids. V lost 8 bases and J lost 5; bases outside the gene matches: 12. The germline V gene encodes CDR1 MNHNS and CDR2 SASEGT. The CDR3 sequence is CASLRGSSPHEQYF. The DNA for the CDR3 is TGTGCCAGCTTGCGGGGGAGTTCCCCGCACGAGCAGTACTTC.

The chain couples TRBV9 to TRBJ1-4; TRBD1 matches 9 bases. Trimming took 3 bases from V and 7 from J; bases not matched to a gene: 10. The CDR3 consists of 16 residues. Germline loops: CDR1 SGDLS, CDR2 YYNGEE. DNA of the CDR3: TGTGCCAGCAGCGCGAGGGGGGGACAGGGTGGTGAAAAACTGTTTTTT. Protein sequence: CASSARGGQGGEKLFF.

The chain combines TRBV27 with TRBJ2-1, with 7 bases identical to TRBD1. This CDR3 has 14 amino acids. After removal of 6 bases from V and 4 bases from J, the junction contained 6 bases not matched to a gene. Germline lookup yields CDR1 MNHEY and CDR2 SMNVEV (reference sequence). The chain's CDR3 is CASRTQTGYNEQFF. The CDR3 DNA reads as TGTGCCAGCAGGACCCAGACAGGGTACAATGAGCAGTTCTTC.

The genes are TRBV28 and TRBJ2-7; 9 nucleotides agree with TRBD1. The CDR3 consists of 17 residues. Trimming removed 6 bases from V and 1 base from J; junction bases left unmatched: 13. The V gene's germline CDR1 is MDHEN and CDR2 SYDVKM. DNA of the CDR3: TGTGCCAGCAGGCCCTGGGGGGTACAGGGGGCTTCCTACGAGCAGTACTTC. Amino acid sequence: CASRPWGVQGASYEQYF.

The chain carries TRBV11-2 and TRBJ2-2; D gene unclear. V shed 0 bases and J shed 0 bases, with 5 bases lying between them. This CDR3 has 15 amino acids. Germline CDR1 is SGHAT and CDR2 is FQNNGV. The CDR3 is CASSLDPANTGELFF. The CDR3 nucleotides are TGTGCCAGCAGCTTAGATCCAGCGAACACCGGGGAGCTGTTTTTT.

The chain couples TRBV30 to TRBJ2-5, with D hard to call. The ends were cut back, 2 bases at V and 2 bases at J, with 3 bases in the middle. The CDR3 consists of 11 residues. Germline V lookup: CDR1 GTSNPN, CDR2 SVGIG (reference sequence). The CDR3 DNA reads TGTGCCTGGAGTCCGCAAGAGACCCAGTACTTC. Amino acids: CAWSPQETQYF.

V usage is TRBV11-3 and J usage is TRBJ2-5; maybe TRBD2 (6 bases). In germline, CDR1 is SGHNT, CDR2 YENEEA. Trimming left V 5 bases short and J 4 bases short, with 11 bases between. CDR3 length: 13 amino acids. CDR3 in amino acids: CASSPTSLETQYF. The CDR3 bases are TGTGCCAGCAGCCCTACTAGCTTAGAGACCCAGTACTTC. The whole variable domain, remainder taken from reference TRBV11-3 and TRBJ2-5, is EAGVVQSPRYKIIEKKQPVAFWCNPISGHNTLYWYLQNLGQGPELLIRYENEEAVDDSQLPKDRFSAERLKGVDSTLKIQPAELGDSAVYLCASSPTSLETQYFGPGTRLLVL.

This sequence joins TRBV29-1 and TRBJ2-4; D may be TRBD1 (5 bases). In germline, CDR1 is SQVTM, CDR2 ANQGSEA. The V end was cut by 6 bases, the J end by 5 bases, with 14 bases between. The CDR3 loop spans 13 amino acids. The CDR3 spells CSVRTNRENIQYF. The CDR3 coding sequence is TGCAGCGTCCGGACAAATAGGGAAAACATTCAGTACTTC. Complete variable domain (other parts from reference TRBV29-1 and TRBJ2-4): SAVISQKPSRDICQRGTSLTIQCQVDSQVTMMFWYRQQPGQSLTLIATANQGSEATYESGFVIDKFPISRPNLTFSTLTVSNMSPEDSSIYLCSVRTNRENIQYFGAGTRLSVL.

The chain recombines TRBV28 with TRBJ1-5, with 10 positions matching TRBD1. The junction had 6 bases not matched to a gene; V was cut back by 7 bases and J by 6 bases. The CDR3 loop spans 14 amino acids. CDR1 MDHEN and CDR2 SYDVKM come from the germline V gene. The CDR3 protein is CASIRDRGGQPQHF. DNA for the CDR3: TGTGCCAGCATTAGGGACAGGGGCGGTCAGCCCCAGCATTTT.

The rearrangement uses TRBV5-5 and TRBJ1-1, with unresolved D. V was shortened by 0 bases and J by 5 bases, with 17 bases between the two germline ends. The germline gives CDR1 SGHKS, CDR2 YYEKEE (reference sequence). The CDR3 extends over 16 amino acids. The CDR3 DNA follows: TGTGCCAGCAGCTTGGAAGGCGGCGGACTATATACTGAAGCTTTCTTT. Protein: CASSLEGGGLYTEAFF.

This clone was seen just once. The J gene is TRBJ2-3, the V gene TRBV10-3; 7 bases line up with TRBD2. Germline CDR1 reads ENHRY; CDR2 reads SYGVKD. Losses at the gene ends were 7 bases for V and 4 bases for J; bases not matched to a gene: 8. The CDR3 spans 14 residues. CDR3 residues: CAINGREVPDTQYF. CDR3 sequence (DNA): TGTGCCATCAATGGGAGGGAGGTCCCAGATACGCAGTATTTT.

V is TRBV27 and J is TRBJ2-7; a possible D gene is TRBD1 (5 bases). V lost 3 bases to trimming and J lost 4 bases, with 10 bases between them. The CDR3 is 13 residues long. Germline CDR1 and CDR2: MNHEY and SMNVEV (reference sequence). The CDR3 region is CASSLTVGYEQYF. The CDR3 DNA follows: TGTGCCAGCAGTTTGACAGTTGGTTACGAGCAGTACTTC.

The gene calls are TRBV4-2 and TRBJ2-1; tentative D call: TRBD2 (5 bases). The V end was cut by 0 bases, the J end by 7 bases, with 16 bases between. Germline-derived CDR1 and CDR2 are LGHNA and YNFKEQ. This CDR3 contains 16 residues. The CDR3 sequence is CASSQDLVARFNEQFF. The CDR3 DNA is TGTGCCAGCAGCCAAGATTTGGTAGCGAGATTTAATGAGCAGTTCTTC.

The J gene is TRBJ1-3, the V gene TRBV6-6; no clear D. CDR1 is MNHNY, CDR2 SVGAGI, per germline (reference sequence). The CDR3 is 15 amino acids. Trimming left V 8 bases short and J 0 bases short, with 14 bases between. CDR3 sequence: CASSRLGISGNTIYF. Written as DNA, the CDR3 is TGTGCCAGCTCTCGCCTTGGCATCTCTGGAAACACCATATATTTT.

The rearrangement links TRBV5-8 to TRBJ2-2; 8 nucleotides match TRBD2. Per germline, CDR1 SGHTS and CDR2 YDEGEE. This CDR3 contains 17 residues. V gave up 0 bases and J gave up 4 bases; unmatched junction bases: 8. The CDR3 here is CASSLVAGGFGTGELFF. DNA for the CDR3: TGTGCCAGCAGCTTGGTCGCGGGGGGCTTTGGCACCGGGGAGCTGTTTTTT.